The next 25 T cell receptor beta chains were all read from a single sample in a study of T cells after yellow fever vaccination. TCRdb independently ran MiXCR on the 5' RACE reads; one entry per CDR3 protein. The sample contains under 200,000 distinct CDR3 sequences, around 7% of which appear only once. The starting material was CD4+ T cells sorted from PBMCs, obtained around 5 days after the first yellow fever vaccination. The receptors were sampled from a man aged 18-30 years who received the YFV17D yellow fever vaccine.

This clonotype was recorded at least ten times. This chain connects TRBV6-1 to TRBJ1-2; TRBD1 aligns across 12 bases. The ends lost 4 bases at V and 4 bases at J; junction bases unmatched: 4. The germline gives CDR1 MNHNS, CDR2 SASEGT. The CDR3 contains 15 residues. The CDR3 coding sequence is TGTGCCAGCAGTGCAGGGACAGGGGGCATCTATGGCTACACCTTC. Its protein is CASSAGTGGIYGYTF.

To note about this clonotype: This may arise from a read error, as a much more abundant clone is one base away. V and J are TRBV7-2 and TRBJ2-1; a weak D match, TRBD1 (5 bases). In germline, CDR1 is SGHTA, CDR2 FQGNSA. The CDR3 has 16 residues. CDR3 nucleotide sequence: TGTGCCAGCAGCTTAGTTTTGCACAGGCAAATTGGTGAGCAGTCCTTC. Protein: CASSLVLHRQIGEQSF.

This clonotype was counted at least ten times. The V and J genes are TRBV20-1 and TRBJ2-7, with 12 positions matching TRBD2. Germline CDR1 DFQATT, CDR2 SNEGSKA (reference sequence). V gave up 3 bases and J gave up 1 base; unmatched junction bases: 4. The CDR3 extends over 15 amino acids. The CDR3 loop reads CSASSLAGGSYEQYF. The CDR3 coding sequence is TGCAGTGCTAGCAGTCTAGCGGGGGGGTCCTACGAGCAGTACTTC.

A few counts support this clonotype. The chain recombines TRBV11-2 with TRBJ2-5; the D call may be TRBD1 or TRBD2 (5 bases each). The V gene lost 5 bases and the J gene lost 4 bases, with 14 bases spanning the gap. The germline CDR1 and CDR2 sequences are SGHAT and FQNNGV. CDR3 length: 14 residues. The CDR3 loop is CASSRGPGGETQYF. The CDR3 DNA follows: TGTGCCAGCAGCCGGGGCCCGGGTGGAGAGACCCAGTACTTC.

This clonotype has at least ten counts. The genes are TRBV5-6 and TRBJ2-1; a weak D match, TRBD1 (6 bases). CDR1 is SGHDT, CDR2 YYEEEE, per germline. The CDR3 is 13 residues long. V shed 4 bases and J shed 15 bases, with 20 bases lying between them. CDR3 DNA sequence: TGTGCCAGCAGCCCCGCCGGACAGCCCTTGGGGTTCTTC. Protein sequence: CASSPAGQPLGFF.

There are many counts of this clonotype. The CDR3 loop reads CATQTNGALDGYTF. The CDR3 nucleotides are TGTGCCACTCAGACCAACGGGGCCTTGGATGGCTACACCTTC. The J gene is TRBJ1-2, the V gene TRBV24-1; D might be TRBD1 (5 bases). This CDR3 is 14 amino acids long. V was shortened by 10 bases and J by 6 bases, with 20 bases between the two germline ends. Germline-derived CDR1 and CDR2 are KGHDR and SFDVKD.

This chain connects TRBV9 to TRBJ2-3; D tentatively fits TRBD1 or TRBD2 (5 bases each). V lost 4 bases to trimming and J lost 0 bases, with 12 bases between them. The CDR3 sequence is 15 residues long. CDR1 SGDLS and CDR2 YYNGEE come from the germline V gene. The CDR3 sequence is CASSKVGESTDTQYF. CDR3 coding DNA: TGTGCCAGCAGCAAAGTGGGGGAAAGCACAGATACGCAGTATTTT.

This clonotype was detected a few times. The DNA of the CDR3 is TGTGCCAGCAGCCGTGACAATGAGCAGTTCTTC. It encodes CASSRDNEQFF. The chain links TRBV6-2 or TRBV6-3 to TRBJ2-1; D is ambiguous. V was trimmed by 6 bases and J by 5 bases, leaving 5 bases between them. Germline CDR1 MNHEY, CDR2 SVGEGT. The CDR3 has 11 residues.

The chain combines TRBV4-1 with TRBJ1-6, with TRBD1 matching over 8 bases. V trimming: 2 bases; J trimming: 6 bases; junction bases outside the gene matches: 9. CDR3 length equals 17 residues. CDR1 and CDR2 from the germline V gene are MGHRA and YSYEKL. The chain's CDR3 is CASSQPNRGKGNSPLHF. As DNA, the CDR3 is TGCGCCAGCAGCCAACCCAACAGGGGGAAGGGTAATTCACCCCTCCACTTT.

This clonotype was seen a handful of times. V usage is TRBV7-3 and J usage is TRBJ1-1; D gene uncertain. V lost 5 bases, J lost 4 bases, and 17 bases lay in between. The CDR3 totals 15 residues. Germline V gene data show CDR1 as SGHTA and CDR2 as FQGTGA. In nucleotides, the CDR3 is TGTGCCAGCAGCGCCTCCGGGTCCTTGGGCACTGAAGCTTTCTTT. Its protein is CASSASGSLGTEAFF.

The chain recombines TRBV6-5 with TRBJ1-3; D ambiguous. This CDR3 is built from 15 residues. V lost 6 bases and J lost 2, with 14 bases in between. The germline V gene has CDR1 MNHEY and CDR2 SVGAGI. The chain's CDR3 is CASSPWTPTGNTIYF. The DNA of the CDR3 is TGTGCCAGCAGCCCCTGGACTCCTACTGGAAACACCATATATTTT.

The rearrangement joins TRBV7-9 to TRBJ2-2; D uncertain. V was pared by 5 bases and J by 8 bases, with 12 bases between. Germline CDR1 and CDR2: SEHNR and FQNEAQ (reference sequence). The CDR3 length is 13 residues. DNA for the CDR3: TGTGCCAGCAGCCAGACCCAACCGGGGGAGCTGTTTTTT. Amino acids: CASSQTQPGELFF. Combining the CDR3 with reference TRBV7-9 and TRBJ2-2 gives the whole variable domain DTGVSQNPRHKITKRGQNVTFRCDPISEHNRLYWYRQTLGQGPEFLTYFQNEAQLEKSRLLSDRFSAERPKGSFSTLEIQRTEQGDSAMYLCASSQTQPGELFFGEGSRLTVL.

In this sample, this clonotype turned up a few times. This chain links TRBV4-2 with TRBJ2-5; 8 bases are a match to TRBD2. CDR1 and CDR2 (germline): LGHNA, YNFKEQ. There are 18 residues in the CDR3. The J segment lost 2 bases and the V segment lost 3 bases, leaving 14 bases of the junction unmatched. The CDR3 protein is CASSHPGIGLAGQETQYF. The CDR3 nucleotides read TGTGCCAGCAGCCACCCCGGGATTGGCCTAGCGGGTCAAGAGACCCAGTACTTC.

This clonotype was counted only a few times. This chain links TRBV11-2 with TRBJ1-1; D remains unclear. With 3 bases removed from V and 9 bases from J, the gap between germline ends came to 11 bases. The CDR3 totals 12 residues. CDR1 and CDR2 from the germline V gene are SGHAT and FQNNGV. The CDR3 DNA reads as TGTGCCAGCAGCTTGGCCTCCCAGAAAGCTTTCTTT. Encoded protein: CASSLASQKAFF.

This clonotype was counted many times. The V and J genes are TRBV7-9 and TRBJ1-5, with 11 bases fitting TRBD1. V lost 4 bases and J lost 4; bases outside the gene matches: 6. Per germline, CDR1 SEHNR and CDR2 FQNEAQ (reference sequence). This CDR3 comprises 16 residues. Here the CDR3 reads CASSSGQGALNQPQHF. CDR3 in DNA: TGTGCCAGCAGCTCAGGACAGGGGGCTCTGAATCAGCCCCAGCATTTT.

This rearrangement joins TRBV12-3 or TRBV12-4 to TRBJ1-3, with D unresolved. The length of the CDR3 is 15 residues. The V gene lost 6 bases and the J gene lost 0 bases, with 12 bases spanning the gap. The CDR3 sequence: CASSSPGSSGNTIYF. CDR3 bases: TGTGCCAGCAGCAGCCCCGGCAGCTCTGGAAACACCATATATTTT.

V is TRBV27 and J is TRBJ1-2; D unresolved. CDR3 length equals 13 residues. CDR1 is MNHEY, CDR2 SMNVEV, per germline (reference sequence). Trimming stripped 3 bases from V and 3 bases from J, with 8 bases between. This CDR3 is CASSFRRDYGYTF. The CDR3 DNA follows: TGTGCCAGCAGTTTTAGGCGGGACTATGGCTACACCTTC.

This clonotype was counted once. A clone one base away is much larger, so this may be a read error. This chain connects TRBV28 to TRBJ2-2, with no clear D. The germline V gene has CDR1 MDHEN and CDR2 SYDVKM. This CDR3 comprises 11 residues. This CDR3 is CANSMYGELFF. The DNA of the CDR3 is TGTGCCAACAGTATGTACGGGGAGCTGTTTTTT.

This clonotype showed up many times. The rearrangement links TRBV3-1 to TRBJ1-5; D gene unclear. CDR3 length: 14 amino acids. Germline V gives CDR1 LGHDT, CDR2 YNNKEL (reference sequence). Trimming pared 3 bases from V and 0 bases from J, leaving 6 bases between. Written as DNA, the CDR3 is TGTGCCAGCAGCCAGAGGGATAGCAATCAGCCCCAGCATTTT. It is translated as CASSQRDSNQPQHF. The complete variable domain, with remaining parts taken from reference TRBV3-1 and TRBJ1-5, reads DTAVSQTPKYLVTQMGNDKSIKCEQNLGHDTMYWYKQDSKKFLKIMFSYNNKELIINETVPNRFSPKSPDKAHLNLHINSLELGDSAVYFCASSQRDSNQPQHFGDGTRLSIL.

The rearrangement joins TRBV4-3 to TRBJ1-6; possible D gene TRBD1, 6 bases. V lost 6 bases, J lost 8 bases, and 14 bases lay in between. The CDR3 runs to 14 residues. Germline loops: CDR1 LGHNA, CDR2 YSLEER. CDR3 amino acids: CASRRGTIDSPLHF. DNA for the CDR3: TGCGCCAGCAGAAGGGGGACAATCGATTCACCCCTCCACTTT.

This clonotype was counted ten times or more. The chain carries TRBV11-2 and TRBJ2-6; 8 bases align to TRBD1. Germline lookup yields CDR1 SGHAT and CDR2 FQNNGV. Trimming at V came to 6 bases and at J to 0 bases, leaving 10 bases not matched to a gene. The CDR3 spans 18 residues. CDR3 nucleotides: TGTGCCAGCAGTCACGTGACAGGGGAATTCTCTGGGGCCAACGTCCTGACTTTC. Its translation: CASSHVTGEFSGANVLTF.

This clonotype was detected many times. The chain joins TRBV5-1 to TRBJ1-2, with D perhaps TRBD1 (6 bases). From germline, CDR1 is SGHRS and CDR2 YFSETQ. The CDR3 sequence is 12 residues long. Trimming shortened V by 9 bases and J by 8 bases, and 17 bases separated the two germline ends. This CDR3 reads CATKQGEEGYTF. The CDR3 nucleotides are TGCGCCACTAAACAGGGTGAGGAGGGCTACACCTTC.

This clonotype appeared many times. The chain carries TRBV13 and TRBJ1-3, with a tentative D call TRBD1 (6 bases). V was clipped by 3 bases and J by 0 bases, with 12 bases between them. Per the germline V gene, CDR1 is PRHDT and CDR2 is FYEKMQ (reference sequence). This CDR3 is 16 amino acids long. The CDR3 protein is CASSFGGGGSGNTIYF. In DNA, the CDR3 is TGTGCCAGCAGCTTCGGTGGGGGCGGCTCTGGAAACACCATATATTTT.

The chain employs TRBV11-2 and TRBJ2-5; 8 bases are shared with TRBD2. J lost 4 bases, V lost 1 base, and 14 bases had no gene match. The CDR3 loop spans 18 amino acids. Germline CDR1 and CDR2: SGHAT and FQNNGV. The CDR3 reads CASSLVVSISAGGETQYF. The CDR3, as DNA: TGTGCCAGCAGCTTAGTTGTTTCAATCAGCGCGGGGGGAGAGACCCAGTACTTC. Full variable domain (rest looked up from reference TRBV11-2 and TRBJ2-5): EAGVAQSPRYKIIEKRQSVAFWCNPISGHATLYWYQQILGQGPKLLIQFQNNGVVDDSQLPKDRFSAERLKGVDSTLKIQPAKLEDSAVYLCASSLVVSISAGGETQYFGPGTRLLVL.

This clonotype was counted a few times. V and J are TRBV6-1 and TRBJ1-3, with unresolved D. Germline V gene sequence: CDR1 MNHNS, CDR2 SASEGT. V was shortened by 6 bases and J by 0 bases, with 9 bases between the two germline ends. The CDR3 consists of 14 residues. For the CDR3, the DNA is TGTGCCAGCAGCCAGGCGATCTCTGGAAACACCATATATTTT. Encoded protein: CASSQAISGNTIYF.